Below, 16 T cell receptor beta chains from the same sample are listed, as sequenced in a study of OX40 agonist ivuxolimab in advanced cancers. Repertoires were generated with immunoSEQ multiplex PCR, while TCRdb's copy carries only in-frame clones and drops some. Of about 34,000 clones in the sample, around nine tenths were seen once. Sequencing used CD4+ or CD8+ T cells sorted from blood, obtained in a trial of the OX40 agonist ivuxolimab. The receptors here all came from an adult with an advanced solid tumor such as melanoma, head and neck, liver or kidney cancer.

This chain connects TRBV10-2 to TRBJ2-5; 12 bases fit TRBD2. Germline V gene sequence: CDR1 WSHSY, CDR2 SAAADI. The CDR3 spans 14 residues. V was clipped by 4 bases and J by 5 bases; unmatched bases: 2. CDR3 nucleotide sequence: TGCGCCAGCAGTGGACTAGCGGGGGTGGAGACCCAGTACTTC. This sequence encodes CASSGLAGVETQYF.

The chain is built from TRBV4-3 and TRBJ2-5; tentative D call: TRBD2 (6 bases). The CDR3 has 15 residues. Trimming cost V 1 base and J 5 bases, with 14 bases left between them. Germline V gives CDR1 LGHNA, CDR2 YSLEER. This CDR3 reads CASSQVEGAGETQYF. The DNA for the CDR3 is TGCGCCAGCAGCCAAGTGGAGGGTGCGGGGGAGACCCAGTACTTC.

CDR3 DNA sequence: TGTGCCAGCAGCGTTAGCGGGGGGGCCGCCTACAATGAGCAGTTCTTC. Its protein product is CASSVSGGAAYNEQFF. The V gene is TRBV9, the J gene TRBJ2-1; 11 bases map to TRBD2. The CDR3 spans 16 residues. CDR1 SGDLS and CDR2 YYNGEE come from the germline V gene. The trim removed 2 bases at V and 2 bases at J, leaving 3 bases unmatched.

CDR3 sequence: CASSTQGIALDEQYF. The CDR3 coding sequence is TGTGCCAGCAGTACGCAGGGGATAGCTTTAGACGAGCAGTACTTC. The chain is built from TRBV28 and TRBJ2-5; maybe TRBD1 (6 bases). The DNA end favors TRBJ2-7, so the J call may be wrong. The length of the CDR3 is 15 residues. Per germline, CDR1 MDHEN and CDR2 SYDVKM.

V gene TRBV30 combines with J gene TRBJ2-7, with D maybe TRBD1 (5 bases). In germline, CDR1 is GTSNPN, CDR2 SVGIG (reference sequence). V lost 0 bases and J lost 6, with 12 bases in between. This CDR3 has 13 residues. In DNA form, the CDR3 reads TGTGCCTGGAGTGTACAGGCAGGTACCGAGCAGTACTTC. It translates to CAWSVQAGTEQYF.

This clone was picked up a small number of times. The chain combines TRBV27 with TRBJ2-1; D may be TRBD1 or TRBD2 (5 bases each). V lost 2 bases and J 0 bases, leaving 14 bases between the germline ends. The CDR3 is made up of 17 amino acids. CDR1 is MNHEY, CDR2 SMNVEV, per germline (reference sequence). The CDR3 region has the DNA TGTGCCAGCAGTTTAGTCGGGACCTACAGCTCCTACAATGAGCAGTTCTTC. Translating it yields CASSLVGTYSSYNEQFF.

The CDR3 region is CASSYLPAGETDTQYF. As DNA, the CDR3 is TGTGCCAGCAGTTACCTCCCAGCGGGAGAAACAGATACGCAGTATTTT. V is TRBV6-5 and J is TRBJ2-3; 8 bases fit TRBD2. Germline V gene data show CDR1 as MNHEY and CDR2 as SVGAGI. The ends lost 2 bases at V and 3 bases at J; junction bases unmatched: 7. The CDR3 is made up of 16 amino acids.

This clone was detected once. The gene calls are TRBV7-9 and TRBJ1-2; possible D gene TRBD1, 6 bases. The CDR3 spans 13 residues. Trimming left V 3 bases short and J 5 bases short, with 10 bases between. CDR1 is SEHNR, CDR2 FQNEAQ, per germline (reference sequence). The CDR3 here is CASSFVGTYGYTF. The CDR3 DNA reads TGTGCCAGCAGCTTTGTGGGGACATATGGCTACACCTTC.

The rearrangement uses TRBV4-2 and TRBJ1-3, with 9 nucleotides matching TRBD1. This CDR3 is built from 17 residues. After removal of 0 bases from V and 5 bases from J, the junction contained 8 bases not matched to a gene. Germline loops: CDR1 LGHNA, CDR2 YNFKEQ. The CDR3 is CASSQDRPGQGRNTIYF. CDR3 in DNA: TGTGCCAGCAGCCAAGATCGCCCGGGACAGGGAAGAAACACCATATATTTT.

The chain combines TRBV7-2 with TRBJ2-2, with TRBD1 identical over 9 bases. The CDR3 length is 18 residues. Germline V gives CDR1 SGHTA, CDR2 FQGNSA. The V gene end was trimmed by 5 bases and the J gene end by 5 bases; junction bases not matched to a gene: 15. CDR3 sequence (DNA): TGTGCCAGCAGCCCGCGAAGGTTGGGACAGGGAGGAACCGGGGAGCTGTTTTTT. The encoded protein is CASSPRRLGQGGTGELFF.

V gene TRBV29-1 combines with J gene TRBJ2-1; the D gene could be TRBD1 or TRBD2 (5 bases each). Germline V gene data show CDR1 as SQVTM and CDR2 as ANQGSEA. V was clipped by 4 bases and J by 7 bases, with 23 bases between them. There are 16 residues in the CDR3. The CDR3 region is CSVGGTGGAKGNEQFF. CDR3 DNA sequence: TGCAGCGTTGGGGGGACCGGCGGCGCTAAGGGAAATGAGCAGTTCTTC.

The V and J genes are TRBV30 and TRBJ1-6, with D unresolved. The CDR3 is 12 amino acids. In germline, CDR1 is GTSNPN, CDR2 SVGIG (reference sequence). Trimming cost V 4 bases and J 2 bases, with 3 bases left between them. CDR3 bases: TGTGCCTGGACAGCCTATAATTCACCCCTCCACTTT. Its translation is CAWTAYNSPLHF.

The chain recombines TRBV30 with TRBJ2-2, with D perhaps matching TRBD1 or TRBD2 (6 bases each). The CDR3 has 14 residues. The ends were cut back, 0 bases at V and 4 bases at J, with 9 bases in the middle. Germline V gene lookup returns CDR1 GTSNPN and CDR2 SVGIG (reference sequence). CDR3 loop: CAWSVGGGTGELFF. CDR3 nucleotides: TGTGCCTGGAGTGTAGGAGGGGGCACCGGGGAGCTGTTTTTT.

V and J are TRBV7-8 and TRBJ1-5; 7 nucleotides agree with TRBD1. Germline CDR1 and CDR2: SGHVS and FQNEAQ. CDR3 length: 17 residues. The ends lost 2 bases at V and 4 bases at J; junction bases unmatched: 11. For the CDR3, the DNA is TGTGCCAGCAGCTTAATGATCGGGACAGACACTAATCAGCCCCAGCATTTT. Amino acid sequence: CASSLMIGTDTNQPQHF.

The chain carries TRBV10-3 and TRBJ1-5; D is perhaps TRBD1 (5 bases). The CDR3 covers 16 residues. The V end lost 3 bases, the J end lost 2 bases, and 14 bases lay between the germline ends. Germline assignment: CDR1 ENHRY and CDR2 SYGVKD. CDR3 loop: CAISDPQGGGNQPQHF. DNA for the CDR3: TGTGCCATCAGTGATCCCCAGGGAGGTGGCAATCAGCCCCAGCATTTT.

The V gene is TRBV18, the J gene TRBJ1-5, with 8 bases identical to TRBD1. In germline, CDR1 is KGHSH, CDR2 LQKENI. With 10 bases clipped from V and 6 bases from J, the junction kept 11 bases outside the gene matches. The CDR3 sequence is 14 residues long. CDR3 loop: CAKIRRTGLQPQHF. CDR3 bases: TGTGCCAAGATAAGAAGGACAGGGCTTCAGCCCCAGCATTTT.